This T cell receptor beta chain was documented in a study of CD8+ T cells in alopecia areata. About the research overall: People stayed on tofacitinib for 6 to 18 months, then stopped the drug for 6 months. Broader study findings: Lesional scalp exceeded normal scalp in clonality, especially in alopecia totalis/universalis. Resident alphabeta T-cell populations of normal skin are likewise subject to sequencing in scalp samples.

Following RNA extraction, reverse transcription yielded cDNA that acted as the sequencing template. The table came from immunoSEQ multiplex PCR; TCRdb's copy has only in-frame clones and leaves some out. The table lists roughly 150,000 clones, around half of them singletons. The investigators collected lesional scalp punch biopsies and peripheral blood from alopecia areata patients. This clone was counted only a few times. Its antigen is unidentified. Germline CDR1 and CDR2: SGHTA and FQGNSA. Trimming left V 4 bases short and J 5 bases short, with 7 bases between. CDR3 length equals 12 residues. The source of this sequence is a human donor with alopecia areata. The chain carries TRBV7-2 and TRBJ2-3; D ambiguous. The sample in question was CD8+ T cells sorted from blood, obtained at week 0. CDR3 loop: CASSSPGDTQYF. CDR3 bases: TGTGCCAGCAGCTCCCCCGGAGATACGCAGTATTTT.